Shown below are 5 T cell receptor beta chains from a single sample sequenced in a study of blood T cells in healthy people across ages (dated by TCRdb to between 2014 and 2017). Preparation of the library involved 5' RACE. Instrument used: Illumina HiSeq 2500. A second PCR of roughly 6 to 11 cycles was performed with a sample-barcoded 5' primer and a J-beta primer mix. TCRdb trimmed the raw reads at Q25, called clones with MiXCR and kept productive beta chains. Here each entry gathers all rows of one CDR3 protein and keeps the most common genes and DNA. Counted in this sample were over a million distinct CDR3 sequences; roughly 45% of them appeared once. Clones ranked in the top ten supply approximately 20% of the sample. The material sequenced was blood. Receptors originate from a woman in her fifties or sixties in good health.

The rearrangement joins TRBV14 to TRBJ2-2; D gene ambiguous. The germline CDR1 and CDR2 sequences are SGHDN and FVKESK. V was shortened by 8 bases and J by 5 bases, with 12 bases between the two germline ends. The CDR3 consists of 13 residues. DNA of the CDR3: TGTGCCAGCCTCTTACCCGCAACCGGGGAGCTGTTTTTT. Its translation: CASLLPATGELFF.

CDR3 region: CATLSARDLAYNEQFF. CDR3 nucleotide sequence: TGTGCCACCCTCTCGGCGCGGGACCTAGCCTACAATGAGCAGTTCTTC. This sequence joins TRBV6-2 or TRBV6-3 and TRBJ2-1; TRBD2 might be the D (6 bases). V gave up 10 bases and J gave up 2 bases, with 21 bases separating them. In germline, CDR1 is MNHEY, CDR2 SVGEGT. This CDR3 contains 16 residues.

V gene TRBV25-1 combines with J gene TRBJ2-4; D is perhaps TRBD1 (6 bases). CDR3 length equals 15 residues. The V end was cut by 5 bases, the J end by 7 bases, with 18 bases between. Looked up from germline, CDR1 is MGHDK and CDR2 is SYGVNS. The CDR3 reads CASSRSAGERNIQYF. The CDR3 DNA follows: TGTGCCAGCAGTCGTTCGGCAGGGGAGAGGAACATTCAGTACTTC.

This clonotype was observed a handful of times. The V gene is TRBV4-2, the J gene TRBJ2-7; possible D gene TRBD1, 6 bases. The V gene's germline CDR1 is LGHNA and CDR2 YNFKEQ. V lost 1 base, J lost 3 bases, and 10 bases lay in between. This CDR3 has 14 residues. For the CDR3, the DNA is TGTGCCAGCAGCCAAGGAGGGGGTGACTACGAGCAGTACTTC. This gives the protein CASSQGGGDYEQYF.

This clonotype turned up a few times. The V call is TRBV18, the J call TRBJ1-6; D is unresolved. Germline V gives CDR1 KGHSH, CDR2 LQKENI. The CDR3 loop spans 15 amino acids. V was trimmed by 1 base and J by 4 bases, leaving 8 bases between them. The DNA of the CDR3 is TGTGCCAGCTCACCACTAACAGCGTATAATTCACCCCTCCACTTT. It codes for CASSPLTAYNSPLHF.